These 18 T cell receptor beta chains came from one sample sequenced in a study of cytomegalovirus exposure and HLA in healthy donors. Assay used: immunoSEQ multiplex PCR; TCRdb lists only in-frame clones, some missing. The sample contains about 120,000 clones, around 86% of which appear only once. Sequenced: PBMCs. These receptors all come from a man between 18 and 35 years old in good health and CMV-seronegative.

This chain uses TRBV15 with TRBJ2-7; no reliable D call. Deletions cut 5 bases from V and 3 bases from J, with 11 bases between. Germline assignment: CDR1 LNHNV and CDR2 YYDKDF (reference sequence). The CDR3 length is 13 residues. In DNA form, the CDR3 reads TGTGCCACCAGCCCCCCCGGAGTCTACGAGCAGTACTTC. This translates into CATSPPGVYEQYF.

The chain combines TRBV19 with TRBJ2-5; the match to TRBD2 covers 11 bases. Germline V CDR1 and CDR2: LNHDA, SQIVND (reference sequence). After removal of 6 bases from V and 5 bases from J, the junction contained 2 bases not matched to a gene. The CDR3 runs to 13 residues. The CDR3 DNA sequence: TGTGCCAGTAGGCTAGCGGGAGGTGAGACCCAGTACTTC. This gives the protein CASRLAGGETQYF.

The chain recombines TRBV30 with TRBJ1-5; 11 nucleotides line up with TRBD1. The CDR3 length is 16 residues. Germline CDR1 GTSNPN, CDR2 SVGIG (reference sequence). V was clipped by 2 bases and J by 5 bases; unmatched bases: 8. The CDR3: CAWSPIGTGGYQPQHF. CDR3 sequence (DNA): TGTGCCTGGAGTCCCATTGGGACAGGGGGTTATCAGCCCCAGCATTTT. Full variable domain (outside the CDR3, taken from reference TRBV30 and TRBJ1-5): SQTIHQWPATLVQPVGSPLSLECTVEGTSNPNLYWYRQAAGRGLQLLFYSVGIGQISSEVPQNLSASRPQDRQFILSSKKLLLSDSGFYLCAWSPIGTGGYQPQHFGDGTRLSIL.

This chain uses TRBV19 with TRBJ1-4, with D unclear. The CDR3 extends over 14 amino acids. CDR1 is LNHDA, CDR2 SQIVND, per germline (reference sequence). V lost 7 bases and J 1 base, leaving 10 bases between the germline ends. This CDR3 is CASKRTQTNEKLFF. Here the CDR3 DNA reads TGTGCCAGTAAGCGGACCCAAACTAATGAAAAACTGTTTTTT.

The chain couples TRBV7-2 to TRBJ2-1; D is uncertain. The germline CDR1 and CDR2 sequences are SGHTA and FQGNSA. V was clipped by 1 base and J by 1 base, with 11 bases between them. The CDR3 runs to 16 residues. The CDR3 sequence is CASSLGLRGSYNEQFF. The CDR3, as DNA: TGTGCCAGCAGCTTAGGCCTCAGAGGATCCTACAATGAGCAGTTCTTC.

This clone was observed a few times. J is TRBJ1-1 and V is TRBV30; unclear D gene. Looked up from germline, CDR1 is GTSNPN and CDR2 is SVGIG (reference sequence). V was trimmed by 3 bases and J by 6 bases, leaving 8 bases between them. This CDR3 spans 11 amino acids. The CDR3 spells CAWRVAAEAFF. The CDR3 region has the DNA TGTGCCTGGAGAGTAGCTGCTGAAGCTTTCTTT.

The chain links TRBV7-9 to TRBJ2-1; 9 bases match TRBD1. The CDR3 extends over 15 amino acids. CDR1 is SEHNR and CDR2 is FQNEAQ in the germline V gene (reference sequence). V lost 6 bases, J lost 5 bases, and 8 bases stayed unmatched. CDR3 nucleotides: TGTGCCAGCAGACCCGGGACAGGGTGGAACAATGAGCAGTTCTTC. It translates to CASRPGTGWNNEQFF.

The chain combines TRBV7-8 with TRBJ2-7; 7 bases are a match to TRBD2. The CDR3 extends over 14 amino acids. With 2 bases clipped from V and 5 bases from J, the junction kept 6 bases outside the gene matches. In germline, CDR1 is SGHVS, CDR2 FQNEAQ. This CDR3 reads CASSLRSRGDEQYF. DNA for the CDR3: TGTGCCAGCAGCTTACGTTCCCGGGGGGACGAGCAGTACTTC.

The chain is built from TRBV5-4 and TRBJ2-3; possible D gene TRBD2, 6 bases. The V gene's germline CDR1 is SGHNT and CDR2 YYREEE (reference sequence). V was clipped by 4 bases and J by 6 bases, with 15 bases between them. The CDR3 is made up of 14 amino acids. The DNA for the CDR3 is TGTGCCAGCAGCGCCGGGACTCTTCGGGATACGCAGTATTTT. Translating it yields CASSAGTLRDTQYF.

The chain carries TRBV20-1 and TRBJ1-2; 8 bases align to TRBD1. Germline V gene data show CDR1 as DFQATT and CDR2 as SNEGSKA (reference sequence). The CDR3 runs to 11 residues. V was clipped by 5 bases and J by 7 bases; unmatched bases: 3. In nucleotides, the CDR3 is TGCAGTGCTCCGGACAGGGCTGGCTACACCTTC. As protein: CSAPDRAGYTF.

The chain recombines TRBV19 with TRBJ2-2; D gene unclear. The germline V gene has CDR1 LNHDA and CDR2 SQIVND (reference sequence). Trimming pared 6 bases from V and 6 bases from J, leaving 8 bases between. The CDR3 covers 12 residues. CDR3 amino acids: CASSRLPGELFF. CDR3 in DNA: TGTGCCAGTAGCCGACTCCCCGGGGAGCTGTTTTTT.

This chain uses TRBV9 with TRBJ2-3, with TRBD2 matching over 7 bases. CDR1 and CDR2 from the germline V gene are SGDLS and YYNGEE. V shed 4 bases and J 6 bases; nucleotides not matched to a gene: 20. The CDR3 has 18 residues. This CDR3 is CASSPRGAGVGMGDTQYF. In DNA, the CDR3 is TGTGCCAGCAGCCCCCGAGGTGCGGGGGTAGGGATGGGGGATACGCAGTATTTT.

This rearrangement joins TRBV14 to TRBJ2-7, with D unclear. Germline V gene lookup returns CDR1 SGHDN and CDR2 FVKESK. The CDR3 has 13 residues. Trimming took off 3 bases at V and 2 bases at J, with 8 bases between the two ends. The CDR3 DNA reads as TGTGCCAGCAGCCAGCTAAACGCCTACGAGCAGTACTTC. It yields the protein CASSQLNAYEQYF.

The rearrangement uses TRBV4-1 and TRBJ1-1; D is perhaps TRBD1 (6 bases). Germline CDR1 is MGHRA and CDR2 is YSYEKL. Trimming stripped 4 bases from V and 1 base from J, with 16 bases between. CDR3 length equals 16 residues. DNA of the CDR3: TGCGCCAGCAGCCCGATCGGGACACTTGCGAACACTGAAGCTTTCTTT. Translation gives CASSPIGTLANTEAFF.

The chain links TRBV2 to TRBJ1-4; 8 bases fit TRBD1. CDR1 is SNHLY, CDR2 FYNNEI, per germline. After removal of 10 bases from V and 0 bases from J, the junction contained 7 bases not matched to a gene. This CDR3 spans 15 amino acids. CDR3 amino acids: CATRTGSTTNEKLFF. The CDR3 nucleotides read TGTGCCACCAGGACAGGGAGTACAACTAATGAAAAACTGTTTTTT.

The CDR3 here is CASSGQGVNQPQHF. CDR3 coding DNA: TGTGCCAGCAGCGGACAGGGCGTCAATCAGCCCCAGCATTTT. The chain carries TRBV6-1 and TRBJ1-5; 8 bases match TRBD1. CDR3 length: 14 amino acids. V dropped 6 bases and J dropped 3; count of bases not matched to a gene: 4. Germline CDR1 and CDR2: MNHNS and SASEGT.

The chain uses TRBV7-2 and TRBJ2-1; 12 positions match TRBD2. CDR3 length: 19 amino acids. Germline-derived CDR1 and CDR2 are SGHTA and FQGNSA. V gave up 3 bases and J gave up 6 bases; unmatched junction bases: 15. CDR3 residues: CASSLGLAGGKRTGNEQFF. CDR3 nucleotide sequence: TGTGCCAGCAGCTTGGGACTAGCGGGTGGAAAACGGACAGGCAATGAGCAGTTCTTC.

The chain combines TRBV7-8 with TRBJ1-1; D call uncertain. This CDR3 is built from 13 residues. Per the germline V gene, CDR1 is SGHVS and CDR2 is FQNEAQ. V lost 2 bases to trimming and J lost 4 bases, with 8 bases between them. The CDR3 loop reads CASSLRGGTEAFF. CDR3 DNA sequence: TGTGCCAGCAGCTTACGGGGAGGCACTGAAGCTTTCTTT. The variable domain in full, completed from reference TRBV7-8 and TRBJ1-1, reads GAGVSQSPRYKVAKRGQDVALRCDPISGHVSLFWYQQALGQGPEFLTYFQNEAQLDKSGLPSDRFFAERPEGSVSTLKIQRTQQEDSAVYLCASSLRGGTEAFFGQGTRLTVV.